These 31 T cell receptor beta chains came from one sample sequenced in a study of technical replicates of blood from several donors. The repertoire was sequenced with immunoSEQ multiplex PCR; TCRdb's copy has only in-frame clones and lacks some. The table records around 72,000 clones, 90% to 95% of them present only once. Sequences were obtained from T cells isolated from PBMCs. The origin of the receptors is a human donor in good health. Some clones in this sample may be carry-over from other donors' samples.

The chain is built from TRBV6-5 and TRBJ2-2; possibly TRBD2 for D (5 bases). This CDR3 is built from 15 residues. The V and J ends lost 2 bases and 8 bases respectively, with 15 bases between them. Germline CDR1 and CDR2: MNHEY and SVGAGI. The CDR3 DNA follows: TGTGCCAGCAGTTACGCGGGCCCGGGTGGGGGGGAGCTGTTTTTT. Translation: CASSYAGPGGGELFF.

The chain links TRBV9 to TRBJ1-3; D might be TRBD1 (6 bases). The CDR3 extends over 16 amino acids. Germline V gene sequence: CDR1 SGDLS, CDR2 YYNGEE. V lost 0 bases and J lost 3, with 13 bases in between. CDR3 loop: CASSVGRGGLGNTIYF. In DNA form, the CDR3 reads TGTGCCAGCAGCGTAGGGAGGGGGGGGCTTGGAAACACCATATATTTT.

The chain links TRBV6-6 to TRBJ2-7; D perhaps matches TRBD2 (6 bases). The CDR3 covers 14 residues. Germline CDR1 reads MNHNY; CDR2 reads SVGAGI (reference sequence). V shed 6 bases and J shed 3 bases, with 15 bases lying between them. The CDR3 reads CASRGGLGDYEQYF. The CDR3 DNA follows: TGTGCCAGCAGGGGGGGACTCGGAGACTACGAGCAGTACTTC.

This chain links TRBV2 with TRBJ2-7; 10 nucleotides agree with TRBD1. Germline lookup yields CDR1 SNHLY and CDR2 FYNNEI. The CDR3 is 11 residues long. J gave up 10 bases and V 6 bases, and 3 bases lay outside the gene matches. The CDR3 spells CASRRQGAQYF. The CDR3 nucleotides read TGTGCCAGCAGAAGACAGGGGGCACAGTACTTC.

V gene TRBV5-1 combines with J gene TRBJ1-4, with 8 bases identical to TRBD1. CDR3 length equals 16 residues. With 3 bases clipped from V and 7 bases from J, the junction kept 11 bases outside the gene matches. CDR1 and CDR2 (germline): SGHRS, YFSETQ. The CDR3 bases are TGCGCCAGCAGCTGGACTGACAGGGGTGGCTTTGAAAAACTGTTTTTT. Translated, it gives CASSWTDRGGFEKLFF.

The chain links TRBV19 to TRBJ1-1, with D possibly TRBD1 on 6 matching bases. V was pared by 1 base and J by 1 base, with 13 bases between. The CDR3 has 16 residues. The V gene's germline CDR1 is LNHDA and CDR2 SQIVND (reference sequence). The DNA for the CDR3 is TGTGCCAGTAGTATAGTCTCCGGGACACAGAACACTGAAGCTTTCTTT. This encodes CASSIVSGTQNTEAFF.

V usage is TRBV6-5 and J usage is TRBJ1-1, with 11 bases aligning to TRBD1. J lost 7 bases, V lost 6 bases, and 4 bases had no gene match. The CDR3 runs to 13 residues. CDR1 and CDR2 from the germline V gene are MNHEY and SVGAGI. The DNA of the CDR3 is TGTGCCAGCAGCCGCGGGACAGGGGGTGAAGCTTTCTTT. It yields the protein CASSRGTGGEAFF.

This rearrangement joins TRBV5-1 to TRBJ1-2, with TRBD1 as a possible D gene (5 bases). Germline V gene data show CDR1 as SGHRS and CDR2 as YFSETQ. This CDR3 is built from 16 residues. V lost 1 base and J lost 5, with 18 bases in between. The CDR3 sequence: CASSLFVPAGEYGYTF. Here the CDR3 DNA reads TGCGCCAGCAGCTTGTTTGTACCGGCGGGGGAATATGGCTACACCTTC. Using reference TRBV5-1 and TRBJ1-2 for the parts outside the CDR3, the full variable domain is KAGVTQTPRYLIKTRGQQVTLSCSPISGHRSVSWYQQTPGQGLQFLFEYFSETQRNKGNFPGRFSGRQFSNSRSEMNVSTLELGDSALYLCASSLFVPAGEYGYTFGSGTRLTVV.

The CDR3 DNA reads as TGTGCCAGCAGCGGACAGGGAGGCGAAAAACTGTTTTTT. It encodes CASSGQGGEKLFF. The chain recombines TRBV7-9 with TRBJ1-4, with TRBD1 matching over 8 bases. CDR3 length: 13 residues. Germline V gene sequence: CDR1 SEHNR, CDR2 FQNEAQ (reference sequence). Unmatched junction bases numbered 4, after V lost 5 bases and J lost 8 bases.

V is TRBV5-1 and J is TRBJ1-2; D is unclear. CDR1 and CDR2 (germline): SGHRS, YFSETQ. With 0 bases removed from V and 2 bases from J, the gap between germline ends came to 11 bases. The CDR3 has 15 residues. CDR3 amino acids: CASSLETGHNYGYTF. DNA of the CDR3: TGCGCCAGCAGCTTGGAAACTGGGCACAACTATGGCTACACCTTC.

The chain is built from TRBV11-3 and TRBJ2-7, with 9 bases matching TRBD2. Germline V gene sequence: CDR1 SGHNT, CDR2 YENEEA. V gave up 6 bases and J gave up 4 bases; unmatched junction bases: 7. This CDR3 has 14 residues. Here the CDR3 DNA reads TGTGCCAGCAGTTCTAGCGGGACCGGATACGAGCAGTACTTC. This sequence encodes CASSSSGTGYEQYF.

This chain connects TRBV4-1 to TRBJ2-5; 7 bases are shared with TRBD2. Per the germline V gene, CDR1 is MGHRA and CDR2 is YSYEKL. The CDR3 is made up of 16 amino acids. V was pared by 0 bases and J by 5 bases, with 9 bases of the junction left unmatched. CDR3 nucleotides: TGCGCCAGCAGCCAAGATCGGGGGGTGGTCGTTGAGACCCAGTACTTC. Amino acid sequence: CASSQDRGVVVETQYF.

The chain is built from TRBV4-2 and TRBJ1-1; D possibly corresponds to TRBD1 (5 bases). Germline CDR1 and CDR2: LGHNA and YNFKEQ. This CDR3 spans 14 amino acids. Trimming stripped 6 bases from V and 3 bases from J, with 14 bases between. DNA for the CDR3: TGTGCCAGCAGAAGCGGGGGGACGGACACTGAAGCTTTCTTT. This sequence encodes CASRSGGTDTEAFF.

The sample holds one count of this clone. The V and J genes are TRBV5-4 and TRBJ2-3, with D tentatively TRBD1 (7 bases). Per germline, CDR1 SGHNT and CDR2 YYREEE (reference sequence). The CDR3 spans 15 residues. Trimming cost V 4 bases and J 2 bases, with 14 bases left between them. The chain's CDR3 is CASSNPGGPTDTQYF. The DNA for the CDR3 is TGTGCCAGCAGCAACCCAGGGGGGCCCACAGATACGCAGTATTTT. Filled out from reference TRBV5-4 and TRBJ2-3, the complete variable domain reads ETGVTQSPTHLIKTRGQQVTLRCSSQSGHNTVSWYQQALGQGPQFIFQYYREEENGRGNFPPRFSGLQFPNYSSELNVNALELDDSALYLCASSNPGGPTDTQYFGPGTRLTVL.

This clone came up once. J is TRBJ2-3 and V is TRBV7-9; possible D gene TRBD2, 6 bases. Trimming stripped 3 bases from V and 2 bases from J, with 18 bases between. The CDR3 consists of 17 residues. Germline V gives CDR1 SEHNR, CDR2 FQNEAQ (reference sequence). Here the CDR3 reads CASSFVAGPYHTDTQYF. The DNA for the CDR3 is TGTGCCAGCAGCTTTGTGGCGGGGCCATACCACACAGATACGCAGTATTTT.

This sequence joins TRBV11-3 and TRBJ2-3; the D gene is possibly TRBD2 (6 bases). V was shortened by 3 bases and J by 3 bases, with 16 bases between the two germline ends. The CDR3 runs 16 residues. The germline CDR1 and CDR2 sequences are SGHNT and YENEEA. For the CDR3, the DNA is TGTGCCAGCAGCTTCCCCCCGGTAGGGAGGACAGATACGCAGTATTTT. Protein product: CASSFPPVGRTDTQYF.

V gene TRBV9 combines with J gene TRBJ2-1, with D possibly being TRBD1 (5 bases). Deletions cut 4 bases from V and 4 bases from J, with 18 bases between. Germline CDR1 SGDLS, CDR2 YYNGEE. The CDR3 loop spans 16 amino acids. CDR3 sequence: CASSPSGSPKYNEQFF. The CDR3 DNA reads as TGTGCCAGCAGCCCCTCAGGGTCCCCCAAATACAATGAGCAGTTCTTC.

The chain joins TRBV7-9 to TRBJ1-3; 7 nucleotides agree with TRBD1. V lost 5 bases to trimming and J lost 7 bases; unmatched junction nucleotides: 5. This CDR3 is built from 13 residues. Germline values: CDR1 SEHNR, CDR2 FQNEAQ (reference sequence). CDR3: CASSPPGGNTIYF. The CDR3 DNA follows: TGTGCCAGCAGCCCCCCAGGGGGGAACACCATATATTTT.

The chain joins TRBV7-7 to TRBJ2-1; 9 nucleotides match TRBD2. Germline trimming cut 6 bases from V and 3 bases from J; bases unmatched to any gene: 15. Germline V CDR1 and CDR2: SSHAT, FNYEAQ (reference sequence). This CDR3 has 18 residues. DNA of the CDR3: TGTGCCAGCAGTTCCCAAGCGGGAGGAGTACCAAACTACAATGAGCAGTTCTTC. This encodes CASSSQAGGVPNYNEQFF.

The chain couples TRBV6-4 to TRBJ1-1; 7 bases agree with TRBD1. This CDR3 is built from 14 residues. V gave up 8 bases and J gave up 3 bases; unmatched junction bases: 9. Germline V gene lookup returns CDR1 MRHNA and CDR2 SNTAGT. CDR3 residues: CASRAQGVDTEAFF. For the CDR3, the DNA is TGTGCCAGCCGAGCCCAGGGGGTCGACACTGAAGCTTTCTTT.

Comments on this clone: Distinct nucleotide sequences in the sample also encode this CDR3. The chain employs TRBV11-3 and TRBJ1-5; D ambiguous. Germline V gene data show CDR1 as SGHNT and CDR2 as YENEEA. The V end was cut by 0 bases, the J end by 5 bases, with 5 bases between. The CDR3 has 13 amino acids. CDR3 in DNA: TGTGCCAGCAGCTTAGAGAGGGATCAGCCCCAGCATTTT. This gives the protein CASSLERDQPQHF.

This chain links TRBV5-8 with TRBJ2-5, with 16 bases lining up with TRBD2. The germline V gene has CDR1 SGHTS and CDR2 YDEGEE. With 3 bases clipped from V and 5 bases from J, the junction kept 7 bases outside the gene matches. The CDR3 totals 17 residues. The CDR3 region has the DNA TGTGCCAGCAGCTCAGGGACTAGCGGGGGGGCCTTGGAGACCCAGTACTTC. This encodes CASSSGTSGGALETQYF.

The chain has TRBV6-5 and TRBJ1-5, with no clear D. In germline, CDR1 is MNHEY, CDR2 SVGAGI. The CDR3 loop spans 13 amino acids. Trimming pared 5 bases from V and 4 bases from J, leaving 9 bases between. CDR3 in DNA: TGTGCCAGCAGTAGAGACTCAAATCAGCCCCAGCATTTT. Translating gives CASSRDSNQPQHF.

The V and J genes are TRBV5-1 and TRBJ1-1; TRBD1 aligns across 11 bases. The germline gives CDR1 SGHRS, CDR2 YFSETQ. The CDR3 contains 14 residues. V gave up 4 bases and J gave up 5 bases; unmatched junction bases: 4. CDR3 residues: CASSGDRGETEAFF. Here the CDR3 DNA reads TGCGCCAGCAGCGGGGACAGGGGGGAAACTGAAGCTTTCTTT.

This rearrangement joins TRBV4-2 to TRBJ2-1; tentative D call: TRBD2 (6 bases). CDR1 is LGHNA, CDR2 YNFKEQ, per germline. The CDR3 consists of 17 residues. V was trimmed by 0 bases and J by 10 bases, leaving 22 bases between them. In DNA form, the CDR3 reads TGTGCCAGCAGCCAAGATCCAGCGGCGGGGTCGTCTTTCGAGCAGTTCTTC. Translation gives CASSQDPAAGSSFEQFF.

Note on this clone: At the DNA level, this CDR3 is encoded by other sequences in the same sample as well. The V and J genes are TRBV29-1 and TRBJ2-2, with 8 bases lining up with TRBD1. Trimming took 6 bases from V and 2 from J; bases not matched to a gene: 5. The germline CDR1 and CDR2 sequences are SQVTM and ANQGSEA. The CDR3 totals 14 residues. The CDR3: CSVLTGVNTGELFF. CDR3 nucleotide sequence: TGCAGCGTATTGACAGGGGTTAACACCGGGGAGCTGTTTTTT.

The CDR3 DNA reads as TGTGCCAGCAGTGGACTGGAGAAGGGGGACAATGAGCAGTTCTTC. This codes for CASSGLEKGDNEQFF. This chain joins TRBV2 and TRBJ2-1; a possible D gene is TRBD1 (6 bases). Trimming shortened V by 4 bases and J by 5 bases, and 15 bases separated the two germline ends. CDR3 length equals 15 residues. The germline V gene has CDR1 SNHLY and CDR2 FYNNEI.

In DNA form, the CDR3 reads TGCGCCAGCAAGGCAGTAGGTATCGGGGATGAGCAGTTCTTC. This gives the protein CASKAVGIGDEQFF. The V gene is TRBV5-1, the J gene TRBJ2-1, with a tentative D call TRBD2 (5 bases). In germline, CDR1 is SGHRS, CDR2 YFSETQ. This CDR3 has 14 amino acids. V lost 6 bases and J 8 bases, leaving 18 bases between the germline ends.

The genes are TRBV29-1 and TRBJ2-1; the match to TRBD2 covers 8 bases. Germline lookup yields CDR1 SQVTM and CDR2 ANQGSEA. The length of the CDR3 is 12 residues. J was trimmed by 7 bases and V by 6 bases; bases with no gene match: 5. In DNA, the CDR3 is TGCAGCGTGGATGGACTAGCAAATGAGCAGTTCTTC. Amino acid sequence: CSVDGLANEQFF.

The J gene is TRBJ2-7, the V gene TRBV18, with D perhaps TRBD2 (7 bases). CDR1 and CDR2 (germline): KGHSH, LQKENI. This CDR3 is 15 amino acids long. Trimming cost V 1 base and J 5 bases, with 15 bases left between them. CDR3 DNA: TGTGCCAGCTCACCACAGGGGGGAGGGCCCCACGAGCAGTACTTC. It is translated as CASSPQGGGPHEQYF. The full variable domain, its missing parts supplied by reference TRBV18 and TRBJ2-7, is NAGVMQNPRHLVRRRGQEARLRCSPMKGHSHVYWYRQLPEEGLKFMVYLQKENIIDESGMPKERFSAEFPKEGPSILRIQQVVRGDSAAYFCASSPQGGGPHEQYFGPGTRLTVT.

The chain has TRBV5-5 and TRBJ1-2; a weak D match, TRBD1 (6 bases). With 5 bases removed from V and 0 bases from J, the gap between germline ends came to 20 bases. This CDR3 comprises 17 residues. Germline V gene data show CDR1 as SGHKS and CDR2 as YYEKEE (reference sequence). In nucleotides, the CDR3 is TGTGCCAGCAGAGCCTCCGGACAGCCCCGGGCTAACTATGGCTACACCTTC. This encodes CASRASGQPRANYGYTF.